This is a list of T cell receptor beta chains from one sample in a study of cytomegalovirus exposure and HLA in healthy donors. Profiled with immunoSEQ multiplex PCR; TCRdb holds only in-frame clones, not every one. The data contain approximately 110,000 clones, about 78% of them singletons. The source material was PBMCs. The receptors here all came from a middle-aged woman in good health and CMV-seropositive. Both conserved end residues are part of each CDR3. The D gene is left open where the match is weak. The size entry is marked missing in some rows and otherwise reads once, few, many or a size class.

.,.,TRBJ1-1,TRBV2,TGTGCCAGCTTAAGATCCCGTAGCACTGAAGCTTTCTTT,CASLRSRSTEAFF
.,once,TRBJ1-4,TRBV4-2,TGTGCCAGCAGCCCCGCGGACTCGTACGAAAAACTGTTTTTT,CASSPADSYEKLFF
.,.,TRBJ1-3,TRBV7-2,TGTGCCAGCAGCTTAGAGGGCAGGGTAAACGCCATATATTTT,CASSLEGRVNAIYF
TRBD1,.,TRBJ1-5,TRBV28,TGTGCCAGCAGTTTGAGGACAGGGTATCAGCCCCAGCATTTT,CASSLRTGYQPQHF
.,few,TRBJ1-5,TRBV19,TGTGCCAGTAGCAGCTGGGGCCTCAATCAGCCCCAGCATTTT,CASSSWGLNQPQHF
TRBD2,.,TRBJ2-3,TRBV4-2,TGTGCCAGCAGCCAAGAGGCTAGCGGGGCCACAGATACGCAGTATTTT,CASSQEASGATDTQYF
TRBD1,.,TRBJ1-4,TRBV2,TGTGCCAGCAGTCGGGACAGGGGGCATGAAAAACTGTTTTTT,CASSRDRGHEKLFF
.,.,TRBJ2-7,TRBV6-5,TGTGCCAGCAGTTACTCGAGGGGGGACTACCCCTACGAGCAGTACTTC,CASSYSRGDYPYEQYF
.,.,TRBJ1-4,TRBV7-2,TGTGCCAGCAGCTTAGTAGGACAGCTAACTAATGAAAAACTGTTTTTT,CASSLVGQLTNEKLFF
.,few,TRBJ2-5,TRBV13,TGTGCCAGCAGCTCCGGCATAGGGGTTCAAGAGACCCAGTACTTC,CASSSGIGVQETQYF
.,.,TRBJ1-1,TRBV6-5,TGTGCCAGCTATCAGGGGTGGAACACTGAAGCTTTCTTT,CASYQGWNTEAFF
.,.,TRBJ1-6,TRBV5-1,TGCGCCAGCAGCCAAGACAATGCTGATTCACCCCTCCACTTT,CASSQDNADSPLHF
TRBD2,.,TRBJ2-1,TRBV7-2,TGTGCCAGCAGCTTTGCGGGGGGGCCCAATGAGCAGTTCTTC,CASSFAGGPNEQFF
.,medium-sized,TRBJ1-5,TRBV2,TGTGCCAGCAGTGAATATGGGCGTAGCAATCAGCCCCAGCATTTT,CASSEYGRSNQPQHF
.,.,TRBJ2-2,TRBV5-4,TGTGCCAGCAGCTTGGATCTCCTTACCGGGGAGCTGTTTTTT,CASSLDLLTGELFF
.,few,TRBJ1-4,TRBV7-2,TGTGCCAGCAGCCCTCGGGCAGGGCTTAATGAAAAACTGTTTTTT,CASSPRAGLNEKLFF
TRBD2,.,TRBJ2-7,TRBV5-1,TGCGCCAGCAGCTCCTGGACTAGCGGGGGGGATCTCTCCTACGAGCAGTACTTC,CASSSWTSGGDLSYEQYF
TRBD1,once,TRBJ1-5,TRBV19,TGTGCCAGTAGTCCTGACAGGGTTGGGAATCAGCCCCAGCATTTT,CASSPDRVGNQPQHF
TRBD1,.,TRBJ1-2,TRBV5-1,TGCGCCAGCAGCTCCAGGGGGCATGGCTACACCTTC,CASSSRGHGYTF
.,.,TRBJ1-2,TRBV21-1,TGTGCCAGCAGCAAAGCCCTTGACCTCGGGGTGTTGTGCTACACCTTC,CASSKALDLGVLCYTF
TRBD2,.,TRBJ2-7,TRBV7-2,TGTGCCAGCAGCAGTAGCGGGGACTCCTACGAGCAGTACTTC,CASSSSGDSYEQYF
TRBD1,.,TRBJ1-4,TRBV28,TGTGCCAGCCGGACTAATACAGGGGGGGGAGAAAAACTGTTTTTT,CASRTNTGGGEKLFF
TRBD1,.,TRBJ1-1,TRBV7-2,TGTGCCAGCAGCCTCGGGACAGGGAACACTGAAGCTTTCTTT,CASSLGTGNTEAFF
TRBD1,few,TRBJ1-2,TRBV29-1,TGCAGCGTTGCGACGGACAGGTCATCTCGTGGCTACACCTTC,CSVATDRSSRGYTF
TRBD2,.,TRBJ2-5,TRBV7-2,TGTGCCAGCAGCTTCAGCGGGGGTCCCCAAGAGACCCAGTACTTC,CASSFSGGPQETQYF